The 22 T cell receptor beta chains below come from one sample, sequenced in a study of blood T cells in healthy people across ages. Combining a sample-barcoded 5' primer with a J-beta primer mix, a second PCR ran for 7 to 11 cycles. TCRdb re-called the 5' RACE reads through MiXCR, storing one row per CDR3 protein. The sample includes more than 900,000 distinct CDR3 sequences, about 27% of them seen just once. The sample also formed part of further work on T cells of mothers and their children.

The specimen was blood. Receptors were obtained from a woman in her forties in good health.

The J gene is TRBJ2-1, the V gene TRBV11-2; D uncertain. Germline loops: CDR1 SGHAT, CDR2 FQNNGV. The CDR3 is 12 amino acids. Trimming cost V 5 bases and J 8 bases, with 10 bases left between them. CDR3 residues: CASSKMSDEQFF. The CDR3 DNA sequence: TGTGCCAGCAGCAAAATGAGCGATGAGCAGTTCTTC.

This clonotype was observed many times. The chain recombines TRBV5-6 with TRBJ1-2, with D unresolved. Germline CDR1 is SGHDT and CDR2 is YYEEEE. The V end lost 1 base, the J end lost 10 bases, and 8 bases lay between the germline ends. This CDR3 has 11 amino acids. In DNA, the CDR3 is TGTGCCAGCAGCTTGCGGACTGCCTACACCTTC. This codes for CASSLRTAYTF.

CDR3 protein: CASSLSSGTGRDGYTF. Written as DNA, the CDR3 is TGTGCCAGCAGTCTCTCTTCCGGGACAGGGCGAGATGGCTACACCTTC. The chain recombines TRBV27 with TRBJ1-2; 9 positions agree with TRBD1. Unmatched junction bases numbered 13, after V lost 5 bases and J lost 6 bases. CDR3 length equals 16 residues. The V gene's germline CDR1 is MNHEY and CDR2 SMNVEV (reference sequence).

The chain carries TRBV20-1 and TRBJ1-5; D unclear. The CDR3 is 14 amino acids. Germline V gene sequence: CDR1 DFQATT, CDR2 SNEGSKA (reference sequence). V lost 5 bases and J lost 2, with 13 bases in between. The CDR3 nucleotides read TGCAGTGCTGAAGAGGGAGGGCGCAATCAGCCCCAGCATTTT. This translates into CSAEEGGRNQPQHF.

The chain uses TRBV20-1 and TRBJ2-1, with 8 bases fitting TRBD1. The CDR3 has 16 residues. J was trimmed by 0 bases and V by 0 bases; bases with no gene match: 4. Per germline, CDR1 DFQATT and CDR2 SNEGSKA (reference sequence). The CDR3 loop reads CSARDLRGPSYNEQFF. The CDR3 coding sequence is TGCAGTGCTAGAGATCTCAGGGGGCCCTCCTACAATGAGCAGTTCTTC.

This chain links TRBV4-1 with TRBJ2-1; TRBD2 aligns across 7 bases. CDR1 is MGHRA, CDR2 YSYEKL, per germline. This CDR3 has 16 amino acids. V was pared by 0 bases and J by 2 bases, with 4 bases of the junction left unmatched. The CDR3 coding sequence is TGCGCCAGCAGCCAAGATGAACTAGCGACCTACAATGAGCAGTTCTTC. Amino acids: CASSQDELATYNEQFF.

The chain uses TRBV20-1 and TRBJ2-4; possibly TRBD1 or TRBD2 for D (5 bases each). Germline V gene data show CDR1 as DFQATT and CDR2 as SNEGSKA (reference sequence). There are 13 residues in the CDR3. V lost 3 bases to trimming and J lost 9 bases, with 15 bases between them. CDR3 in amino acids: CSASVQGRGIQYF. The CDR3 bases are TGCAGTGCTAGTGTCCAGGGCCGGGGCATTCAGTACTTC.

V usage is TRBV29-1 and J usage is TRBJ2-2, with 9 positions matching TRBD1. The germline CDR1 and CDR2 sequences are SQVTM and ANQGSEA. The CDR3 loop spans 11 amino acids. Here the CDR3 reads CATGGTGELFF. In DNA, the CDR3 is TGCGCGACAGGGGGCACCGGGGAGCTGTTTTTT.

There are many counts of this clonotype. The V and J genes are TRBV11-2 and TRBJ2-7, with 8 bases that match TRBD1. CDR1 is SGHAT and CDR2 is FQNNGV in the germline V gene. Unmatched junction bases numbered 5, after V lost 0 bases and J lost 7 bases. CDR3 length: 14 residues. The chain's CDR3 is CASSLEGQVREQYF. The CDR3 bases are TGTGCCAGCAGCTTAGAGGGACAGGTCCGGGAGCAGTACTTC.

V and J are TRBV4-1 and TRBJ2-5; maybe TRBD2 (6 bases). CDR1 and CDR2 (germline): MGHRA, YSYEKL. This CDR3 spans 15 amino acids. V was trimmed by 2 bases and J by 7 bases, leaving 17 bases between them. The CDR3 reads CASSQLGTGEGTQYF. CDR3 DNA sequence: TGCGCCAGCAGCCAACTAGGGACGGGAGAAGGGACCCAGTACTTC.

CDR3 DNA sequence: TGCGCCAGCAGCCTGGCCGGGACAGGCACCGGCGAGCAGTACTTC. Protein product: CASSLAGTGTGEQYF. V gene TRBV5-1 combines with J gene TRBJ2-7; TRBD1 aligns across 8 bases. There are 15 residues in the CDR3. Germline V gene sequence: CDR1 SGHRS, CDR2 YFSETQ. Trimming took 4 bases from V and 6 from J; bases not matched to a gene: 12.

This clonotype was seen a few times. The V and J genes are TRBV30 and TRBJ2-7; 11 nucleotides align to TRBD2. The V gene's germline CDR1 is GTSNPN and CDR2 SVGIG (reference sequence). V shed 7 bases and J 2 bases; nucleotides not matched to a gene: 1. CDR3 size: 12 residues. In DNA, the CDR3 is TGTGCCTCTAGCGGGGGGACCTACGAGCAGTACTTC. Translated, it gives CASSGGTYEQYF. Supplemented by reference TRBV30 and TRBJ2-7, the full variable domain reads SQTIHQWPATLVQPVGSPLSLECTVEGTSNPNLYWYRQAAGRGLQLLFYSVGIGQISSEVPQNLSASRPQDRQFILSSKKLLLSDSGFYLCASSGGTYEQYFGPGTRLTVT.

This clonotype was observed a few times. The genes are TRBV12-3 or TRBV12-4 and TRBJ1-5, with a tentative D call TRBD1 (5 bases). V lost 5 bases and J lost 3, with 11 bases in between. The CDR3 is 14 residues long. CDR3 DNA: TGTGCCAGCAGTCCTCCGGGGACCAATCAGCCCCAGCATTTT. Translation gives CASSPPGTNQPQHF.

This clonotype showed up just a few times. The CDR3 region has the DNA TGTGCCAGCAGCCAGGGGGAGGTCGGCAATCAGCCCCAGCATTTT. Its protein is CASSQGEVGNQPQHF. The chain combines TRBV3-1 with TRBJ1-5, with a tentative D call TRBD1 (5 bases). The ends were cut back, 3 bases at V and 2 bases at J, with 11 bases in the middle. The length of the CDR3 is 15 residues. Per the germline V gene, CDR1 is LGHDT and CDR2 is YNNKEL (reference sequence).

The V gene is TRBV28, the J gene TRBJ1-6, with D perhaps TRBD1 (6 bases). V lost 1 base to trimming and J lost 7 bases, with 14 bases between them. The CDR3 consists of 16 residues. Germline CDR1 reads MDHEN; CDR2 reads SYDVKM. The CDR3 DNA reads TGTGCCAGCAGTTTATCCGGGGGCGCATTGAATTCACCCCTCCACTTT. Its protein is CASSLSGGALNSPLHF.

This clonotype has a handful of counts. This chain joins TRBV9 and TRBJ1-4; no definite D call. Between the trimmed V and J ends, which lost 4 bases and 8 bases, there was a span of 15 bases. The germline gives CDR1 SGDLS, CDR2 YYNGEE. CDR3 length: 14 residues. CDR3 coding DNA: TGTGCCAGCAGCCGTTGGGCAGGCGGGGAAAAACTGTTTTTT. Translation gives CASSRWAGGEKLFF.

This clonotype was found a few times. The junction departs from the called germline gene at one end, perhaps through a read error. The chain couples TRBV19 to TRBJ1-2; 7 nucleotides match TRBD1. CDR1 is LNHDA, CDR2 SQIVND, per germline (reference sequence). The CDR3 extends over 20 amino acids. The chain's CDR3 is CASSTQNFRQGKSFNYGHTF. The CDR3 DNA reads TGTGCCAGTAGTACCCAGAACTTCCGACAGGGAAAGTCCTTTAACTATGGCCACACCTTC.

This clonotype was observed at least ten times. The chain is built from TRBV28 and TRBJ2-6; 10 bases map to TRBD1. Looked up from germline, CDR1 is MDHEN and CDR2 is SYDVKM. The V segment lost 5 bases and the J segment 2 bases; nucleotides outside the gene matches: 9. The CDR3 sequence is 18 residues long. This CDR3 is CASSPVGQGYPGANVLTF. DNA for the CDR3: TGTGCCAGCAGTCCAGTGGGACAGGGGTATCCTGGGGCCAACGTCCTGACTTTC.

On this clonotype: This may come from a read error, since a much larger clone is one base off. The gene calls are TRBV12-3 or TRBV12-4 and TRBJ2-7; D gene unclear. The CDR3 is 15 residues long. The CDR3 region has the DNA TGTGCCAGCGGTTTACCAGGACGGCTAGACTACGAGCAGTACTTC. This codes for CASGLPGRLDYEQYF.

The sample holds a few counts of this clonotype. This chain uses TRBV6-6 with TRBJ2-3; D not certain. CDR1 MNHNY and CDR2 SVGAGI come from the germline V gene (reference sequence). Trimming pared 0 bases from V and 1 base from J, leaving 8 bases between. The CDR3 contains 15 residues. CDR3 coding DNA: TGTGCCAGCAGTTACTCAACGGTACGCACAGATACGCAGTATTTT. Residues: CASSYSTVRTDTQYF.

This clonotype was picked up many times. The chain has TRBV10-3 and TRBJ1-2; no clear D. Trimming removed 4 bases from V and 4 bases from J, with 10 bases in between. This CDR3 has 13 amino acids. Germline loops: CDR1 ENHRY, CDR2 SYGVKD. CDR3 sequence reads: CAISGGSAYGYTF. CDR3 DNA: TGTGCCATCAGTGGCGGGAGTGCCTATGGCTACACCTTC.

This clonotype was counted between two and nine times. The chain carries TRBV28 and TRBJ2-5; TRBD2 is a possible D gene (7 bases). Germline CDR1 is MDHEN and CDR2 is SYDVKM. CDR3 length: 15 residues. Deletions cut 2 bases from V and 4 bases from J, with 14 bases between. CDR3 sequence (DNA): TGTGCCAGCAGTTTACTGGCGGGGGCTTCAGAGACCCAGTACTTC. It yields the protein CASSLLAGASETQYF. Together with reference TRBV28 and TRBJ2-5, the CDR3 gives the full variable domain: DVKVTQSSRYLVKRTGEKVFLECVQDMDHENMFWYRQDPGLGLRLIYFSYDVKMKEKGDIPEGYSVSREKKERFSLILESASTNQTSMYLCASSLLAGASETQYFGPGTRLLVL.